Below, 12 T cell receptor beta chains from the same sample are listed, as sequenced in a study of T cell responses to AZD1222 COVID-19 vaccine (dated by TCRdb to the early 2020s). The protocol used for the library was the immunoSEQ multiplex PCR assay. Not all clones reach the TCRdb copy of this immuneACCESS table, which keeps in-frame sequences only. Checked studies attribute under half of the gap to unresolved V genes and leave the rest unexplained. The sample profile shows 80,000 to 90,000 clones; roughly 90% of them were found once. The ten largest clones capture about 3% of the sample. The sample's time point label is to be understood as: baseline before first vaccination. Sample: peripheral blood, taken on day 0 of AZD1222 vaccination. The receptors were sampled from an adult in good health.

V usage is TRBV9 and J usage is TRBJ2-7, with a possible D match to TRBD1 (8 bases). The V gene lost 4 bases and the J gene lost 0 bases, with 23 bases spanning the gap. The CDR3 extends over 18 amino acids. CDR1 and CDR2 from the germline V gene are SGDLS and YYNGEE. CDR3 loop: CASSPLEGGTGNSYEQYF. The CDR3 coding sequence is TGTGCCAGCAGCCCCCTAGAGGGGGGGACAGGAAACTCCTACGAGCAGTACTTC.

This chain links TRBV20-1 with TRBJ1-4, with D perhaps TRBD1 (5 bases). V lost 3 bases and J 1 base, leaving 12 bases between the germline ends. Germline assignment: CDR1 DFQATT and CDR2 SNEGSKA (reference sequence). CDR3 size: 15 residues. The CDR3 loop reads CSASSAQGTNEKLFF. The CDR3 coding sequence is TGCAGTGCTAGTTCAGCCCAGGGAACTAATGAAAAACTGTTTTTT.

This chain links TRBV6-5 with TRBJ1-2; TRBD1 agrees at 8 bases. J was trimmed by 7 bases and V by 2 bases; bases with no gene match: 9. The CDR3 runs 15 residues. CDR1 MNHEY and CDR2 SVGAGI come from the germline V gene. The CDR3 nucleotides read TGTGCCAGCAGTTACGGGTTACAGGGGGTGGGTGGCTACACCTTC. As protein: CASSYGLQGVGGYTF.

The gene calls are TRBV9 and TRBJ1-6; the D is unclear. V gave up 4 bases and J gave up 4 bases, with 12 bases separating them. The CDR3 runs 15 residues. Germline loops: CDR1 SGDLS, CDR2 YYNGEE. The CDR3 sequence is CASSPHEGYNSPLHF. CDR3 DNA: TGTGCCAGCAGCCCCCATGAAGGGTATAATTCACCCCTCCACTTT.

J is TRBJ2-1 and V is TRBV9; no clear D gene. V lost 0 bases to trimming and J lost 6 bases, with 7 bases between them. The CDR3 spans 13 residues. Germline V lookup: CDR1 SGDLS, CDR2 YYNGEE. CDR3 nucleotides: TGTGCCAGCAGCGTAGTGGGGATCAATGAGCAGTTCTTC. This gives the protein CASSVVGINEQFF.

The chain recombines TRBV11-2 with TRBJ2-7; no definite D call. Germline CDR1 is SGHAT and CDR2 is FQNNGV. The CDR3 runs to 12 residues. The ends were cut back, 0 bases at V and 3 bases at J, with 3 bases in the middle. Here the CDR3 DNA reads TGTGCCAGCAGCTTAGATCGCTACGAGCAGTACTTC. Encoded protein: CASSLDRYEQYF.

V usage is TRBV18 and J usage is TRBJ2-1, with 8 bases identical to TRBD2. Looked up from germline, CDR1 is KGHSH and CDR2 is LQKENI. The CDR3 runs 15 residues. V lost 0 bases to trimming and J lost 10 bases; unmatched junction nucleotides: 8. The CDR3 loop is CASSPPREGPREQFF. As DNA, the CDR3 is TGTGCCAGCTCACCACCTCGGGAGGGGCCGCGGGAGCAGTTCTTC.

The CDR3 nucleotides are TGTGCCAGCAGTTTAGAGGCGAACACTGAAGCTTTCTTT. It translates to CASSLEANTEAFF. V gene TRBV28 combines with J gene TRBJ1-1; no clear D. The CDR3 extends over 13 amino acids. Germline-derived CDR1 and CDR2 are MDHEN and SYDVKM. V was shortened by 2 bases and J by 1 base, with 5 bases between the two germline ends.

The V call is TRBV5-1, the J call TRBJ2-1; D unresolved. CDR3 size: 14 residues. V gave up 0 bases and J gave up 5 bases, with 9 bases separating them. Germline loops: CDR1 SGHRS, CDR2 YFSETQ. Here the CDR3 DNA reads TGCGCCAGCAGCTTGGTGACCCGGGACAATGAGCAGTTCTTC. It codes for CASSLVTRDNEQFF.

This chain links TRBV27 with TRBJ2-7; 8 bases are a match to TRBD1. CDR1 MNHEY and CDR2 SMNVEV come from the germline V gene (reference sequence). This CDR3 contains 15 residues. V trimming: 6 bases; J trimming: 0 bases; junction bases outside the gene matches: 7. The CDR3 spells CASRLGQGASYEQYF. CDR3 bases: TGTGCCAGCAGACTCGGGCAGGGGGCCTCCTACGAGCAGTACTTC.

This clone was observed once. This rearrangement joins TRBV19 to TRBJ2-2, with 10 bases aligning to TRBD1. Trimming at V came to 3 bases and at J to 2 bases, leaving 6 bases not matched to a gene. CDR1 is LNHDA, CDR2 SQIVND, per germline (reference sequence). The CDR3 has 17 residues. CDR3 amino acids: CASSMMTGGINTGELFF. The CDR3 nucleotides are TGTGCCAGTAGTATGATGACAGGGGGCATTAACACCGGGGAGCTGTTTTTT.

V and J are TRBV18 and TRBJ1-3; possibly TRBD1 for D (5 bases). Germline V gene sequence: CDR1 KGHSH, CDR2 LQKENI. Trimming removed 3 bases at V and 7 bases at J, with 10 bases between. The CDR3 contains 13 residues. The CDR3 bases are TGTGCCAGCTCACCCCCGACAGCGAACACCATATATTTT. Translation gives CASSPPTANTIYF.